This TCR beta chain is drawn from a study of OX40 agonist ivuxolimab in advanced cancers. In the study overall: Participants, 82.7% male, averaged approximately 65 years of age, ranging from about 20 to 79. The study's findings and limits: At 0.1 to 3.0 mg/kg and by week 6, CD4+ and CD8+ T cells in the blood had expanded clonally.

The data were produced by immunoSEQ multiplex PCR, yet TCRdb's version contains in-frame clones alone and is incomplete. The sample carries over 95,000 clones, 90% to 95% recorded once. As to this clone: Its antigen is unknown.

The germline CDR1 and CDR2 sequences are SGHKS and YYEKEE (reference sequence). The CDR3 loop spans 18 amino acids. V lost 0 bases to trimming and J lost 0 bases, with 13 bases between them. People who had autoimmune disease history or systemic immunosuppression were excluded. Material: CD4+ or CD8+ T cells sorted from blood, obtained in a trial of the OX40 agonist ivuxolimab. The V call is TRBV5-5, the J call TRBJ2-6; D is uncertain. The sequence was collected from an adult with an advanced solid tumor such as melanoma, head and neck, liver or kidney cancer. For the CDR3, the DNA is TGTGCCAGCAGCTTGGATTGGGCGGCAAGCTCTGGGGCCAACGTCCTGACTTTC. Translation gives CASSLDWAASSGANVLTF.